One T cell receptor beta chain is described in this entry. Clones were read by immunoSEQ multiplex PCR, and TCRdb kept only the in-frame ones, dropping some. Among roughly 440,000 clones, about 87% were seen once, and the ten largest hold around 12%. The data were taken from a study of blood T cell repertoires in COVID-19. V dropped 8 bases and J dropped 0; count of bases not matched to a gene: 6. CDR1 MNHEY and CDR2 SVGAGI come from the germline V gene. The CDR3 is made up of 15 amino acids. This chain connects TRBV6-5 to TRBJ2-1, with 8 bases aligning to TRBD2. Input material: peripheral blood. This receptor was obtained from a woman between 50 and 59 years old with COVID-19, enrolled during active disease. The CDR3 is CASERAGVSYNEQFF. CDR3 nucleotides: TGTGCCAGCGAACGAGCGGGGGTCTCCTACAATGAGCAGTTCTTC.